This TCR beta chain is from a study of shared clonotypes between healthy human individuals. Overall study: Researchers assigned three CD4 naive, three CD4 memory, two CD8 naive and one CD8 memory plate to each donor.

Turning to this clone: Its antigen is unknown.

Study findings and constraints: Relative to their counterparts shared across all four donors, non-shared clonotypes exhibited diminished generation probabilities.

Data came from immunoSEQ multiplex PCR; TCRdb stores just in-frame clones and leaves some out. The sample contains more than 500,000 clones, approximately 95% of which appear only once. The sequence derives from a woman in her 30s in good health. What was sequenced was naive CD4+ T cells sorted from blood. Subset defined: CD45RA+ positively selected.

CDR3 coding DNA: TGTGCCAGCAGACCTTTCGACTTGAGCTCCTACGAGCAGTACTTC. Encoded protein: CASRPFDLSSYEQYF. The rearrangement links TRBV7-9 to TRBJ2-7; D not resolved. The CDR3 loop spans 15 amino acids. The germline V gene encodes CDR1 SEHNR and CDR2 FQNEAQ (reference sequence). Between the trimmed V and J ends, which lost 6 bases and 0 bases, there was a span of 15 bases.